This T cell receptor beta chain appears in the sequencing data of a study of shared clonotypes between healthy human individuals. In germline, CDR1 is MDHEN, CDR2 SYDVKM. The CDR3 has 13 amino acids. V shed 6 bases, J shed 4 bases, and the junction held 5 bases outside the gene matches. The assay was immunoSEQ multiplex PCR, and TCRdb's table has in-frame clones only and misses some. The sample lists about 500,000 clones; around 77% were seen once. This receptor was taken from a woman between 40 and 55 years old in good health. Some clones in this sample may be carry-over from other donors' samples. The V call is TRBV28, the J call TRBJ2-5; 7 nucleotides align to TRBD1. Sequenced sample: PBMCs. The CDR3 region is CASRLTGPETQYF. CDR3 in DNA: TGTGCCAGCAGACTGACAGGGCCAGAGACCCAGTACTTC. The entire variable domain, with the rest obtained from reference TRBV28 and TRBJ2-5, is as follows: DVKVTQSSRYLVKRTGEKVFLECVQDMDHENMFWYRQDPGLGLRLIYFSYDVKMKEKGDIPEGYSVSREKKERFSLILESASTNQTSMYLCASRLTGPETQYFGPGTRLLVL.